This TCR beta chain was profiled in a study of prognosis after radiotherapy for stage I lung cancer. Study-wide background: Stage I lung tumors that were newly diagnosed and primary were found in around 13 patients, while about five patients had oligometastatic NSCLC after surgical resection of the primary tumor. In 3 to 5 fractions, radiotherapy was administered as SBRT with a biologically effective dose of at least 100 Gy. Study-level points and caveats: Unique TCR clone counts went down once patients had stereotactic body radiation therapy, median roughly 9,300 versus 7,200.

This clonotype was detected ten times or more. Its specificity is not known. Amplification of TCR beta CDR3 from genomic DNA used two-round multiplex PCR. With primers specific to each TRBV and TRBJ gene, the first-round PCR was performed. TCRdb redid the calling of the multiplex PCR reads with MiXCR, one entry per CDR3 protein. The table records some 17,000 distinct CDR3 sequences, around 42% of them present only once. This receptor was taken from a donor aged 50 or older with non-small cell lung cancer. Sequencing was performed on PBMCs, taken before or after stereotactic body radiation therapy (not recorded which).

In DNA form, the CDR3 reads TGTGCCAGCAGTTACTCTTCGACAGGGGTGGGTGAAGCTTTCTTT. Protein product: CASSYSSTGVGEAFF. The gene calls are TRBV6-8 and TRBJ1-1; 8 bases are a match to TRBD1. Germline V gene lookup returns CDR1 MNHGY and CDR2 SAAAGT. Trimming at V came to 0 bases and at J to 7 bases, leaving 7 bases not matched to a gene. This CDR3 spans 15 amino acids.